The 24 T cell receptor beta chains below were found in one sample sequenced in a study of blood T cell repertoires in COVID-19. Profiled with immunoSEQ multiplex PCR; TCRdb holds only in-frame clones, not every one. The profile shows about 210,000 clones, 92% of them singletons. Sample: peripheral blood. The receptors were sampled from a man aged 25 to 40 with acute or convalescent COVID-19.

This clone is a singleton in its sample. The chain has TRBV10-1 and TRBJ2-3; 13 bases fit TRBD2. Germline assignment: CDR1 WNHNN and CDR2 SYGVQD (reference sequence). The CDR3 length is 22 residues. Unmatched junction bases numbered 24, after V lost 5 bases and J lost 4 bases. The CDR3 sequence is CASSTGRLLTSGRIGEPDTQYF. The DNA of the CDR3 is TGCGCCAGCAGTACCGGACGGCTCCTGACTAGCGGGAGGATTGGGGAGCCAGATACGCAGTATTTT.

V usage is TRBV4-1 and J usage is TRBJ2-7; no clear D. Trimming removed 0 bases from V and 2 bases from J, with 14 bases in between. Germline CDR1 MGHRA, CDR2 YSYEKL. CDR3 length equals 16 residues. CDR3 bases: TGCGCCAGCAGCCAAGATTTAATAGTTGGTACCTACGAGCAGTACTTC. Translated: CASSQDLIVGTYEQYF.

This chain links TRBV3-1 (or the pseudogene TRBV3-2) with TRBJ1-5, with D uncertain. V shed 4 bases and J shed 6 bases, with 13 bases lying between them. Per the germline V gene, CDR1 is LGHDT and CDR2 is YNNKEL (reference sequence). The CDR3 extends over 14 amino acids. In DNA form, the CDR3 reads TGTGCCAGCAGCCTAACTATACGAGGTCAGCCCCAGCATTTT. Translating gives CASSLTIRGQPQHF.

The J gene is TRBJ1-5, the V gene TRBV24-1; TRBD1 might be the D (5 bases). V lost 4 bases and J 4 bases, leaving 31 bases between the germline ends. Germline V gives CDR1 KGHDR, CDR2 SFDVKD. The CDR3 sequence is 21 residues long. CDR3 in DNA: TGTGCCACCAGTGACCCTACTAGAGTGCGGGACGAAACCCCTGATAATCAGCCCCAGCATTTT. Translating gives CATSDPTRVRDETPDNQPQHF.

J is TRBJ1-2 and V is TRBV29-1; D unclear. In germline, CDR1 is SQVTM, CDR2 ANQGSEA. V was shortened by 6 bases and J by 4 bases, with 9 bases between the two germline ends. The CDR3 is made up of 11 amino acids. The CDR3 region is CSVPTVYGYTF. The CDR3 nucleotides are TGCAGCGTACCCACAGTCTATGGCTACACCTTC.

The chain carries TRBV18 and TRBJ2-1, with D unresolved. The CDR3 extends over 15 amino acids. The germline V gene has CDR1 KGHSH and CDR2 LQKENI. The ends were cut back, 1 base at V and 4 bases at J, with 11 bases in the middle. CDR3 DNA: TGTGCCAGCTCACCACAGGCTAGAGCTTACAATGAGCAGTTCTTC. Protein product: CASSPQARAYNEQFF.

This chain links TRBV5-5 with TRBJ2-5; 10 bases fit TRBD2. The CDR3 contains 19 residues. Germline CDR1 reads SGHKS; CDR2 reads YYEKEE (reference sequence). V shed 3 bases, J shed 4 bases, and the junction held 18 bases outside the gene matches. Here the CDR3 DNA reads TGTGCCAGCAGCTCAGGGTGGAGGGTGCTAGCGGGAGTGGGAGAGACCCAGTACTTC. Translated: CASSSGWRVLAGVGETQYF.

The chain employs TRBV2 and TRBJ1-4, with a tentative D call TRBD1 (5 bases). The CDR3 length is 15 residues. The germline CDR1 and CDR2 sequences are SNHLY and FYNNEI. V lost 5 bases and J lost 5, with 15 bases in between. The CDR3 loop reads CASSSQGQPNEKLFF. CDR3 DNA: TGTGCCAGCAGTAGTCAGGGTCAGCCAAATGAAAAACTGTTTTTT.

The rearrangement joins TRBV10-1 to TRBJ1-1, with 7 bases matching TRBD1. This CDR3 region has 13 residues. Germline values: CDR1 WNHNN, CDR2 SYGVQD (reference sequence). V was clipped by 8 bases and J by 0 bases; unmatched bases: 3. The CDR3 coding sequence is TGCGCCAGCCAACAGGGGTTGAACACTGAAGCTTTCTTT. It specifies CASQQGLNTEAFF.

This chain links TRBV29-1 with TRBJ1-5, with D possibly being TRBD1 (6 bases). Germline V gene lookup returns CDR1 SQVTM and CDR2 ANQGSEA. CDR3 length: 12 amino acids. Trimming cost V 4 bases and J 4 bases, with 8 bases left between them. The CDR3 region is CSVAQGNQPQHF. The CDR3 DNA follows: TGCAGCGTTGCACAGGGTAATCAGCCCCAGCATTTT.

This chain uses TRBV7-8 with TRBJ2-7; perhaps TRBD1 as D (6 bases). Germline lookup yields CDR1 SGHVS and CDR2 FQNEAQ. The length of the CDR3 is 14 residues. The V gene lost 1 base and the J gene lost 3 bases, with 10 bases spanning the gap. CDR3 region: CASSLDGQSYEQYF. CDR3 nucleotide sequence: TGTGCCAGCAGCTTAGATGGACAGAGCTACGAGCAGTACTTC.

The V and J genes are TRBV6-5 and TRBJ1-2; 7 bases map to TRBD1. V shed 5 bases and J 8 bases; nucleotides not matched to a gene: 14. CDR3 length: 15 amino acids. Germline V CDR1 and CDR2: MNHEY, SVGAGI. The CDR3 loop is CASSPRGKGARGYTF. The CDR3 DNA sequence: TGTGCCAGCAGTCCTCGGGGGAAGGGGGCGCGGGGCTACACCTTC.

CDR3 amino acids: CASSPEGQGSFNYGYTF. In nucleotides, the CDR3 is TGTGCCAGCTCACCGGAGGGACAGGGAAGCTTCAACTATGGCTACACCTTC. This chain uses TRBV18 with TRBJ1-2; 9 bases align to TRBD1. CDR1 KGHSH and CDR2 LQKENI come from the germline V gene. Germline trimming cut 3 bases from V and 2 bases from J; bases unmatched to any gene: 10. This CDR3 has 17 amino acids.

The CDR3 is CASSPGLLTDTQYF. The DNA of the CDR3 is TGTGCCAGCAGCCCGGGACTACTCACAGATACGCAGTATTTT. The chain is built from TRBV11-2 and TRBJ2-3; 7 bases align to TRBD2. Germline CDR1 SGHAT, CDR2 FQNNGV. The V segment lost 5 bases and the J segment 2 bases; nucleotides outside the gene matches: 4. The CDR3 spans 14 residues.

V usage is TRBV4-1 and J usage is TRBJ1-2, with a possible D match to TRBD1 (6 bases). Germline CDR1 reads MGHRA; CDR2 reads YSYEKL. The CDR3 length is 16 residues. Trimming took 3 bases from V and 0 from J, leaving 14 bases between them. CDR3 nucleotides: TGCGCCAGCAGCCAGTTCAGGGGAAGAGCTAACTATGGCTACACCTTC. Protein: CASSQFRGRANYGYTF.

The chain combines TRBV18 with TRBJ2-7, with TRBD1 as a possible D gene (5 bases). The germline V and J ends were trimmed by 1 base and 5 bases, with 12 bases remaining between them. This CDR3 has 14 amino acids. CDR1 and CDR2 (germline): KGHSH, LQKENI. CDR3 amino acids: CASSPLRTPDEQYF. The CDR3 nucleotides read TGTGCCAGCTCACCACTTCGGACACCCGACGAGCAGTACTTC.

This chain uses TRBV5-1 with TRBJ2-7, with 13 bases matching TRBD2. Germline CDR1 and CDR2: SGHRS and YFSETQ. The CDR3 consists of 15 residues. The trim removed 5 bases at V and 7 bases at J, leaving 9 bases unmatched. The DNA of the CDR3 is TGCGCCAGCAGGGTAGGACTAGCGGGAGCGGGTGAGCAGTACTTC. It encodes CASRVGLAGAGEQYF.

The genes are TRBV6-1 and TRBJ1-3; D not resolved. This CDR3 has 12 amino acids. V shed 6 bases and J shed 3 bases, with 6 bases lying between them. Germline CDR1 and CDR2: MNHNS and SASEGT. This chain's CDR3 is CASSSRGNTIYF. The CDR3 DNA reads TGTGCCAGCAGCTCCCGTGGAAACACCATATATTTT.

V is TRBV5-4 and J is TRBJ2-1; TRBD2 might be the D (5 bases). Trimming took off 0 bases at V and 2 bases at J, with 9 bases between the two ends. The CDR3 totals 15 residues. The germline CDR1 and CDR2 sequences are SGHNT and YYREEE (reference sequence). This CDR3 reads CASSLDPGTYNEQFF. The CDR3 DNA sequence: TGTGCCAGCAGCTTGGATCCGGGAACCTACAATGAGCAGTTCTTC.

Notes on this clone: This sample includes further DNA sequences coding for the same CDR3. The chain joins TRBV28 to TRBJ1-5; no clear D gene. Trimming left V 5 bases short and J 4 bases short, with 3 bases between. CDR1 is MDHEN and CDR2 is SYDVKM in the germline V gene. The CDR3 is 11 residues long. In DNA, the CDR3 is TGTGCCAGCAGTCTGAATCAGCCCCAGCATTTT. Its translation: CASSLNQPQHF.

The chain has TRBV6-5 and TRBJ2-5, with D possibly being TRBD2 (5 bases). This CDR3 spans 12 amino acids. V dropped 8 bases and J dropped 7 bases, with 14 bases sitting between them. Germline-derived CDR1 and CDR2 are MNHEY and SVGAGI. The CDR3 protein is CASASLARTQYF. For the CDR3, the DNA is TGTGCCAGCGCCTCTCTAGCTCGGACCCAGTACTTC.

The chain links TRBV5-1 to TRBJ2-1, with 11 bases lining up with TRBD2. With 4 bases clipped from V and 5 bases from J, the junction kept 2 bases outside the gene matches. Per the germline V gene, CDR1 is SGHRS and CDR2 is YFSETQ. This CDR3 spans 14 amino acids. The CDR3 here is CASSLGLADNEQFF. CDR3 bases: TGCGCCAGCAGCCTGGGACTAGCGGACAATGAGCAGTTCTTC.

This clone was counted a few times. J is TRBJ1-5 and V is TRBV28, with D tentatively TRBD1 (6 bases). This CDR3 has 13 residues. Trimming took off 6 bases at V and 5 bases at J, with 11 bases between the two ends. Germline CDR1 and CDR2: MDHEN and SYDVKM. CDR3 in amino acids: CASRSGVYQPQHF. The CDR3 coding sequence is TGTGCCAGCAGATCAGGGGTCTATCAGCCCCAGCATTTT.

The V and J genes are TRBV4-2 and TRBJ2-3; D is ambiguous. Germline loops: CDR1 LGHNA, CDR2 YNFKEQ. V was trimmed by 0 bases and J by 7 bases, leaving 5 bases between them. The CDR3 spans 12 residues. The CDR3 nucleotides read TGTGCCAGCAGCCAAGATCAAAATACGCAGTATTTT. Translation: CASSQDQNTQYF.